These T cell receptor beta chains were read from a single sample in a study of response to subunit inactivated influenza vaccine. From the RT-PCR reads, TCRdb called clonotypes with MiXCR, one entry per CDR3 protein. Of under 950,000 distinct CDR3 sequences in the sample, roughly 20% were seen once. This specimen consisted of PBMCs from blood, obtained around 5 days after vaccination. These receptors were taken from a man between 45 and 60 years old who received an inactivated influenza vaccine. Each CDR3 is given with its conserved first and last residue. A D gene is named only where the DNA matches it firmly. A clone size is listed for some rows: how often the clone was seen (once, few, many), or a class if it is expanded.

abundance: NA; j_gene: TRBJ1-1; d_gene: NA; v_gene: TRBV6-2/TRBV6-3; CDR3nt: TGTGCCAGCAGTGATGGACACGCTTCGAACACTGAAGCTTTCTTT; CDR3aa: CASSDGHASNTEAFF
abundance: few; j_gene: TRBJ2-3; d_gene: NA; v_gene: TRBV29-1; CDR3nt: TGCAGTGCCTGGGTGGGGAATCCCCCAGATACGCAGTATTTT; CDR3aa: CSAWVGNPPDTQYF
abundance: few; j_gene: TRBJ2-1; d_gene: NA; v_gene: TRBV4-2; CDR3nt: TGTGCCAGCAGCCTCTTAGAAATTCGGAACAATGAGCAGTTCTTC; CDR3aa: CASSLLEIRNNEQFF
abundance: NA; j_gene: TRBJ2-7; d_gene: NA; v_gene: TRBV7-2; CDR3nt: TGTGCCAGCAGCTTAGGCGTGGGGGCTCACGAGCAGTACTTC; CDR3aa: CASSLGVGAHEQYF
abundance: medium-sized; j_gene: TRBJ2-3; d_gene: NA; v_gene: TRBV7-8; CDR3nt: TGTGCCAGCAGCTTAGAGGGCTGGAGCACAGATACGCAGTATTTT; CDR3aa: CASSLEGWSTDTQYF
abundance: NA; j_gene: TRBJ2-7; d_gene: TRBD2; v_gene: TRBV28; CDR3nt: TGTGCCAGCAGTCCGCTCTTGCGGGAGCCCATCGAGCAGTACTTC; CDR3aa: CASSPLLREPIEQYF
abundance: few; j_gene: TRBJ2-3; d_gene: TRBD2; v_gene: TRBV20-1; CDR3nt: TGCAGTGCTACGAGAGCGGGAGTAACAGATACGCAGTATTTT; CDR3aa: CSATRAGVTDTQYF
abundance: many; j_gene: TRBJ2-1; d_gene: TRBD2; v_gene: TRBV29-1; CDR3nt: TGCAGCGTTGTGGGTAGCGGGAGCTCCTACAATGAGCAGTTCTTC; CDR3aa: CSVVGSGSSYNEQFF
abundance: few; j_gene: TRBJ1-4; d_gene: TRBD1; v_gene: TRBV20-1; CDR3nt: TGCAGTGCCGCTCAGGGGGCCGGTAATGAAAAACTGTTTTTT; CDR3aa: CSAAQGAGNEKLFF
abundance: NA; j_gene: TRBJ2-1; d_gene: NA; v_gene: TRBV6-5; CDR3nt: TGTGCCAGCAGTCGGAACAACAATGAGCAGTTCTTC; CDR3aa: CASSRNNNEQFF
abundance: NA; j_gene: TRBJ2-3; d_gene: NA; v_gene: TRBV5-1; CDR3nt: TGCGCCAGCAGCTTGAGGCTAGCCCGGCCAAATACGCAGTATTTT; CDR3aa: CASSLRLARPNTQYF
abundance: few; j_gene: TRBJ2-7; d_gene: NA; v_gene: TRBV4-3; CDR3nt: TGCGCCAGCAGCCAAGATCGTGGGGGCAGGGGGGGCTCCTACGAGCAGTACTTC; CDR3aa: CASSQDRGGRGGSYEQYF
abundance: few; j_gene: TRBJ2-5; d_gene: TRBD2; v_gene: TRBV12-3/TRBV12-4; CDR3nt: TGTGCCAGCAAGAAAAGGACGGGGGGGGGAGAGACCCAGTACTTC; CDR3aa: CASKKRTGGGETQYF
abundance: few; j_gene: TRBJ2-5; d_gene: NA; v_gene: TRBV12-3/TRBV12-4; CDR3nt: TGTGCCAGCAGTCCACCGGGTCTCCGGAGGGAGACCCAGTACTTC; CDR3aa: CASSPPGLRRETQYF
abundance: NA; j_gene: TRBJ2-7; d_gene: TRBD1; v_gene: TRBV7-2; CDR3nt: TGTGCCAGCAGCATAACCCCAGGGGGCGCCTACGAGCAGTACTTC; CDR3aa: CASSITPGGAYEQYF
abundance: NA; j_gene: TRBJ2-2; d_gene: NA; v_gene: TRBV10-3; CDR3nt: TGTGCCATCAGTGGCGGCGGGAACACCAGGGAGCTGTTTTTT; CDR3aa: CAISGGGNTRELFF
abundance: NA; j_gene: TRBJ2-3; d_gene: NA; v_gene: TRBV4-2; CDR3nt: TGTGCCAGCAGCCAAGAGACGCGCAACACAGATACGCAGTATTTT; CDR3aa: CASSQETRNTDTQYF
abundance: NA; j_gene: TRBJ1-6; d_gene: NA; v_gene: TRBV3-1; CDR3nt: TGTGCCAGCAGCCCGCAGGGTATGAATTCACCCCTCCACTTT; CDR3aa: CASSPQGMNSPLHF
abundance: few; j_gene: TRBJ1-5; d_gene: NA; v_gene: TRBV10-2; CDR3nt: TGCGCCAGCACTGAAGTTAGCAATCAGCCCCAGCATTTT; CDR3aa: CASTEVSNQPQHF
abundance: NA; j_gene: TRBJ1-2; d_gene: TRBD1; v_gene: TRBV5-6; CDR3nt: TGTGCCAGCAGCTCACAGGGGGCGAGTTACTATGGCTACACCTTC; CDR3aa: CASSSQGASYYGYTF
abundance: many; j_gene: TRBJ2-7; d_gene: NA; v_gene: TRBV10-3; CDR3nt: TGTGCCATCAGTGAGTCCTTGCACGAGCAGTACTTC; CDR3aa: CAISESLHEQYF
abundance: many; j_gene: TRBJ1-2; d_gene: TRBD1; v_gene: TRBV6-1; CDR3nt: TGTGCCAGCAGTCGATCGGGACAGTCTAACTATGGCTACACCTTC; CDR3aa: CASSRSGQSNYGYTF
abundance: few; j_gene: TRBJ2-4; d_gene: TRBD1; v_gene: TRBV20-1; CDR3nt: TGCAGTGCTGGACAGGGCTCCAAAAACATTCAGTACTTC; CDR3aa: CSAGQGSKNIQYF
abundance: few; j_gene: TRBJ2-7; d_gene: NA; v_gene: TRBV10-3; CDR3nt: TGTGCCACGACCCCGGGACCCGAGTACGAGCAGTACTTC; CDR3aa: CATTPGPEYEQYF
abundance: many; j_gene: TRBJ2-5; d_gene: NA; v_gene: TRBV29-1; CDR3nt: TGCAGCGTTGCTCTTTTGTACCAAGAGACCCAGTACTTC; CDR3aa: CSVALLYQETQYF
abundance: few; j_gene: TRBJ2-7; d_gene: TRBD1; v_gene: TRBV7-2; CDR3nt: TGTGCCAGCAGCACAGCCGGGACAGGGGCCTACTACGAGCAGTACTTC; CDR3aa: CASSTAGTGAYYEQYF
abundance: few; j_gene: TRBJ2-3; d_gene: NA; v_gene: TRBV7-2; CDR3nt: TGTGCCAGCAGCTTAGCATTAGTAGGCACAGATACGCAGTATTTT; CDR3aa: CASSLALVGTDTQYF
abundance: NA; j_gene: TRBJ1-6; d_gene: NA; v_gene: TRBV19; CDR3nt: TGTGCCAGTAGTATCGACCGGGAGTCGGGTAATTCACCCCTCTACTTT; CDR3aa: CASSIDRESGNSPLYF
abundance: few; j_gene: TRBJ2-5; d_gene: TRBD2; v_gene: TRBV12-3/TRBV12-4; CDR3nt: TGTGCCAGTACACTAGCGGGAGAATCGACCCAGTACTTC; CDR3aa: CASTLAGESTQYF
abundance: NA; j_gene: TRBJ2-5; d_gene: NA; v_gene: TRBV4-1; CDR3nt: TGCGCCAGCAGCCAAGTTCTTTTTGAGACCCAGTACTTC; CDR3aa: CASSQVLFETQYF
abundance: few; j_gene: TRBJ2-7; d_gene: TRBD1; v_gene: TRBV4-1; CDR3nt: TGCGCCAGCAGCCAGACAGGGGGCCCCAAGGGCGAGCAGTACTTC; CDR3aa: CASSQTGGPKGEQYF
abundance: few; j_gene: TRBJ2-7; d_gene: TRBD1; v_gene: TRBV29-1; CDR3nt: TGCAGCGTTACGGGACAGGGAAGTTACGAGCAGTACTTC; CDR3aa: CSVTGQGSYEQYF
abundance: once; j_gene: TRBJ2-7; d_gene: TRBD1; v_gene: TRBV7-3; CDR3nt: TGTGCCAGCAGCTTAAAAGGGGGCGGTGAGCAGTACTTC; CDR3aa: CASSLKGGGEQYF
abundance: few; j_gene: TRBJ2-2; d_gene: TRBD1; v_gene: TRBV29-1; CDR3nt: TGCAGCGTTTGGGGCGTCCCGGGACAGGGGGCGGGCACCGGGGAGCTGTTTTTT; CDR3aa: CSVWGVPGQGAGTGELFF
abundance: NA; j_gene: TRBJ2-7; d_gene: NA; v_gene: TRBV7-9; CDR3nt: TGTGCCAGCAGCTTAGAGTCCCCTACCTACGAGCAGTACTTC; CDR3aa: CASSLESPTYEQYF
abundance: NA; j_gene: TRBJ2-3; d_gene: NA; v_gene: TRBV18; CDR3nt: TGTGCCAGCTCACCAATCCCTAGCACAGATACGCAGTATTTT; CDR3aa: CASSPIPSTDTQYF